Below, one T cell receptor beta chain is given with its context. The sample belongs to a study of radiotherapy plus CTLA-4 blockade in lung cancer. The CDR3 runs to 14 residues. Trimming took 6 bases from V and 6 from J; bases not matched to a gene: 6. The germline gives CDR1 LNHDA, CDR2 SQIVND (reference sequence). Assay used: immunoSEQ multiplex PCR; TCRdb lists only in-frame clones, some missing. The table lists more than 75,000 clones, roughly four fifths of them singletons. The material sequenced was peripheral blood, taken from a patient treated with radiotherapy plus ipilimumab. This chain links TRBV19 with TRBJ2-3, with 10 positions matching TRBD2. The source of this sequence is a human donor with non-small cell lung cancer that progressed on radiotherapy plus ipilimumab. The CDR3 region is CASRAGGFADTQYF. CDR3 DNA: TGTGCCAGTAGAGCGGGAGGGTTTGCGGATACGCAGTATTTT.